Sequencing of this TCR beta chain was carried out in a study of blood T cells in healthy people across ages. CDR1 LGHDT and CDR2 YNNKEL come from the germline V gene (reference sequence). The CDR3 is 12 residues long. With 4 bases removed from V and 8 bases from J, the gap between germline ends came to 11 bases. Together with a sample-barcoded 5' primer, a J-beta primer mix was included in a second PCR lasting about 7 to 11 cycles. TCRdb recomputed calls from the 5' RACE reads with MiXCR, one row per CDR3 protein. The data contain hundreds of thousands of distinct CDR3 sequences, 45% to 50% of them singletons. About this clonotype itself: Its antigen is currently unknown.

Isolation yielded PBMCs, at least 6.5 million per sample, in every case. General study findings and limits: The authors considered diversity estimates from one million T cells to be underestimates.

J is TRBJ1-2 and V is TRBV3-1; possible D gene TRBD1, 5 bases. The source of this sequence is an older woman in good health. Specimen: blood. CDR3 sequence reads: CASSLGAKGYTF. The DNA of the CDR3 is TGTGCCAGCAGCCTCGGGGCGAAAGGCTACACCTTC.